This T cell receptor beta chain is drawn from a study of blood T cell repertoires in COVID-19. Study background: PBMCs, B-cell-depleted T cells, or T cells were the source of the cDNA or gDNA that made up the material.

There are 15 residues in the CDR3. Per germline, CDR1 KGHSH and CDR2 LQKENI. Trimming stripped 3 bases from V and 2 bases from J, with 13 bases between. Original processing notes: Amplification of reference gene primers was used by the study to estimate nucleated cell counts. Measured with immunoSEQ multiplex PCR; TCRdb has only the in-frame clones, and not every one. The V and J calls and clone size were taken over from that table, and D and trimming were inferred from the DNA. This table holds 110,000 or so clones, 70% to 80% found once. Sequencing was carried out using peripheral blood. The sequence derives from a man aged 45 to 65 with acute or convalescent COVID-19. The rearrangement links TRBV18 to TRBJ2-5; D might be TRBD2 (6 bases). CDR3 sequence: CASSPLGGGQETQYF. The CDR3 DNA sequence: TGTGCCAGCTCACCCCTCGGGGGAGGTCAAGAGACCCAGTACTTC.